This T cell receptor beta chain was recorded in a study of T-cell reconstitution after alpha-beta-depleted transplantation in children. A TCRbeta library incorporating unique molecular identifiers was prepared. TCRdb ran MiXCR on the PCR reads and lists one entry per CDR3 protein. The table shows about 200,000 distinct CDR3 sequences, with about a sixth occurring only once. The CDR3 contains 15 residues. With 0 bases clipped from V and 6 bases from J, the junction kept 5 bases outside the gene matches. Looked up from germline, CDR1 is SGDLS and CDR2 is YYNGEE. The starting material was PBMCs, mostly from graft donor cells, obtained 360 days after TCRalphabeta/CD19-depleted stem cell transplant. This chain joins TRBV9 and TRBJ1-1; 10 positions agree with TRBD1. The TCR originated in a male patient between 2 and 15 years old who had a stem cell transplant for acute lymphoblastic leukemia, so the T cells may come from the graft donor. The CDR3 bases are TGTGCCAGCAGCGTAGCAGGGACAGGGGAGGCTGAAGCTTTCTTT. Encoded protein: CASSVAGTGEAEAFF.